Listed below are T cell receptor beta chains from one sample, sequenced in a study of radiation and T cells in renal cell carcinoma. Assay: immunoSEQ multiplex PCR; the TCRdb copy retains only in-frame clones and omits some. The sample shows roughly 150,000 clones, roughly 87% of them seen only once. Source: blood, taken from a patient whose treatment included radiotherapy and nephrectomy. These TCRs come from a woman in her fifties or sixties with renal cell carcinoma. The CDR3 runs from the conserved cysteine through the conserved F or W. The D gene is left open where the match is weak. Clone size appears in some rows only: once, few, many, or a class for an expanded clone.

V gene: TRBV5-1
J gene: TRBJ2-7
D gene: -
clone size: -
CDR3 protein: CASSLAQVPSAEQYF
CDR3 DNA: TGCGCCAGCAGCTTGGCCCAGGTGCCATCGGCCGAGCAGTACTTC

V gene: TRBV7-8
J gene: TRBJ2-7
D gene: -
clone size: -
CDR3 protein: CASSSQSVGLYEQYF
CDR3 DNA: TGTGCCAGCAGCTCCCAGAGCGTCGGACTCTACGAGCAGTACTTC

V gene: TRBV5-5
J gene: TRBJ1-1
D gene: -
clone size: -
CDR3 protein: CASSPSRGTEAFF
CDR3 DNA: TGTGCCAGCAGCCCATCTCGGGGCACTGAAGCTTTCTTT

V gene: TRBV7-9
J gene: TRBJ2-2
D gene: -
clone size: -
CDR3 protein: CASSLGSGDTGELFF
CDR3 DNA: TGTGCCAGCAGCTTAGGATCGGGAGACACCGGGGAGCTGTTTTTT

V gene: TRBV7-8
J gene: TRBJ1-1
D gene: TRBD1
clone size: -
CDR3 protein: CASSLERTGVGREF
CDR3 DNA: TGTGCCAGCAGCCTAGAGAGGACAGGGGTGGGGAGAGAGTTT

V gene: TRBV5-1
J gene: TRBJ2-3
D gene: -
clone size: -
CDR3 protein: CASSLALSPDTQYF
CDR3 DNA: TGCGCCAGCAGCCTTGCCCTTAGCCCAGATACGCAGTATTTT

V gene: TRBV10-3
J gene: TRBJ2-1
D gene: -
clone size: -
CDR3 protein: CAISEGESYNEQFF
CDR3 DNA: TGTGCCATCAGTGAAGGGGAATCCTACAATGAGCAGTTCTTC

V gene: TRBV15
J gene: TRBJ2-5
D gene: -
clone size: -
CDR3 protein: CATSRDPLVQETQYF
CDR3 DNA: TGTGCCACCAGCAGAGATCCGCTAGTCCAAGAGACCCAGTACTTC

V gene: TRBV19
J gene: TRBJ1-1
D gene: -
clone size: few
CDR3 protein: CASTQAQGAFF
CDR3 DNA: TGTGCCAGTACCCAAGCACAGGGAGCTTTCTTT

V gene: TRBV7-9
J gene: TRBJ2-3
D gene: TRBD2
clone size: once
CDR3 protein: CASSLRGLAGGRSTDTQYF
CDR3 DNA: TGTGCCAGCAGCTTAAGGGGACTAGCGGGGGGCCGGAGCACAGATACGCAGTATTTT

V gene: TRBV30
J gene: TRBJ2-7
D gene: -
clone size: once
CDR3 protein: CAWSSPGQSYEQYF
CDR3 DNA: TGTGCCTGGAGTAGTCCCGGGCAGTCCTACGAGCAGTACTTC

V gene: TRBV30
J gene: TRBJ2-1
D gene: -
clone size: -
CDR3 protein: CAWSVTGPSYNEQFF
CDR3 DNA: TGTGCCTGGAGTGTAACAGGACCCTCCTACAATGAGCAGTTCTTC

V gene: TRBV19
J gene: TRBJ1-4
D gene: -
clone size: -
CDR3 protein: CASSIASFNEKLFF
CDR3 DNA: TGTGCCAGTAGTATAGCCAGCTTTAATGAAAAACTGTTTTTT

V gene: TRBV7-9
J gene: TRBJ1-1
D gene: TRBD1
clone size: -
CDR3 protein: CASSLTGGEPAFF
CDR3 DNA: TGTGCCAGCAGCTTAACAGGGGGCGAACCTGCTTTCTTT

V gene: TRBV29-1
J gene: TRBJ1-2
D gene: -
clone size: -
CDR3 protein: CSVASRQTNYGYTF
CDR3 DNA: TGCAGCGTTGCATCACGACAAACTAACTATGGCTACACCTTC

V gene: TRBV28
J gene: TRBJ1-2
D gene: -
clone size: -
CDR3 protein: CATRGQGRLGYGYTF
CDR3 DNA: TGTGCCACTCGTGGGCAGGGAAGGTTGGGCTATGGCTACACCTTC

V gene: TRBV2
J gene: TRBJ2-5
D gene: -
clone size: -
CDR3 protein: CASSVDRQETQYF
CDR3 DNA: TGTGCCAGCAGCGTGGACAGACAAGAGACCCAGTACTTC

V gene: TRBV6-5
J gene: TRBJ2-7
D gene: -
clone size: -
CDR3 protein: CASSGAGTYEQYF
CDR3 DNA: TGTGCCAGCAGTGGGGCAGGGACCTACGAGCAGTACTTC

V gene: TRBV7-9
J gene: TRBJ1-5
D gene: -
clone size: -
CDR3 protein: CASSLEESQPQHF
CDR3 DNA: TGTGCCAGCAGCTTAGAAGAAAGTCAGCCCCAGCATTTT

V gene: TRBV29-1
J gene: TRBJ2-7
D gene: TRBD1
clone size: -
CDR3 protein: CSVVPGQGAPDAYEQYF
CDR3 DNA: TGCAGCGTAGTTCCGGGACAGGGGGCCCCCGATGCCTACGAGCAGTACTTC

V gene: TRBV30
J gene: TRBJ1-2
D gene: TRBD1
clone size: few
CDR3 protein: CAWSPGQGNGYTF
CDR3 DNA: TGTGCCTGGAGTCCGGGACAGGGGAATGGCTACACCTTC

V gene: TRBV6-5
J gene: TRBJ1-2
D gene: -
clone size: once
CDR3 protein: CASSRTVNYGYTF
CDR3 DNA: TGTGCCAGCAGCCGTACAGTAAACTATGGCTACACCTTC

V gene: TRBV14
J gene: TRBJ2-5
D gene: -
clone size: -
CDR3 protein: CASSQDPLGRGLQETQYF
CDR3 DNA: TGTGCCAGCAGCCAAGATCCCCTGGGGCGGGGGCTCCAAGAGACCCAGTACTTC

V gene: TRBV19
J gene: TRBJ1-2
D gene: -
clone size: -
CDR3 protein: CASSLWGADYGYTF
CDR3 DNA: TGTGCCAGTAGTCTTTGGGGCGCGGACTATGGCTACACCTTC

V gene: TRBV6-6
J gene: TRBJ2-1
D gene: -
clone size: -
CDR3 protein: CASSYSTKTFEQFF
CDR3 DNA: TGTGCCAGCAGTTACTCGACTAAGACTTTTGAGCAGTTCTTC

V gene: TRBV29-1
J gene: TRBJ1-6
D gene: -
clone size: -
CDR3 protein: CSVRIANSPLHF
CDR3 DNA: TGCAGCGTCCGGATCGCCAATTCACCCCTCCACTTT

V gene: TRBV16
J gene: TRBJ2-7
D gene: TRBD2
clone size: -
CDR3 protein: CASSQFKPGGITYEQYF
CDR3 DNA: TGTGCCAGCAGCCAATTTAAACCGGGGGGGATTACCTACGAGCAGTACTTC

V gene: TRBV7-2
J gene: TRBJ1-3
D gene: -
clone size: -
CDR3 protein: CASSLREASSGNTIYF
CDR3 DNA: TGTGCCAGCAGCTTAAGGGAGGCCTCTTCTGGAAACACCATATATTTT

V gene: TRBV7-9
J gene: TRBJ1-2
D gene: -
clone size: -
CDR3 protein: CASSFGSSAHGYTF
CDR3 DNA: TGTGCCAGCAGCTTCGGATCTTCGGCCCATGGCTACACCTTC

V gene: TRBV7-9
J gene: TRBJ1-2
D gene: -
clone size: few
CDR3 protein: CASSTPGASQTYGYTF
CDR3 DNA: TGTGCCAGCAGCACCCCCGGCGCCAGCCAGACCTATGGCTACACCTTC

V gene: TRBV6-5
J gene: TRBJ1-5
D gene: -
clone size: -
CDR3 protein: CASSRGVGNQPQHF
CDR3 DNA: TGTGCCAGCAGTCGGGGGGTTGGCAATCAGCCCCAGCATTTT

V gene: TRBV6-1
J gene: TRBJ1-2
D gene: -
clone size: few
CDR3 protein: CASTQGLVYGYTF
CDR3 DNA: TGTGCCAGCACGCAGGGTCTGGTATATGGCTACACCTTC

V gene: TRBV7-9
J gene: TRBJ1-6
D gene: -
clone size: -
CDR3 protein: CASSLDSFGTPLHF
CDR3 DNA: TGTGCCAGCAGCTTAGATAGCTTCGGGACACCCCTCCACTTT

V gene: TRBV7-6
J gene: TRBJ1-1
D gene: -
clone size: -
CDR3 protein: CASSLSPRSGPPGDEAFF
CDR3 DNA: TGTGCCAGCAGCTTATCCCCCCGCTCAGGGCCACCGGGAGATGAAGCTTTCTTT

V gene: TRBV5-1
J gene: TRBJ2-5
D gene: -
clone size: -
CDR3 protein: CASSSSGAVETQYF
CDR3 DNA: TGCGCCAGCAGCTCATCAGGGGCCGTCGAGACCCAGTACTTC

V gene: TRBV9
J gene: TRBJ2-1
D gene: TRBD1
clone size: -
CDR3 protein: CASSVPQISGGGEQFF
CDR3 DNA: TGTGCCAGCAGCGTACCCCAAATCTCAGGGGGTGGTGAGCAGTTCTTC

V gene: TRBV12-1
J gene: TRBJ1-5
D gene: -
clone size: -
CDR3 protein: CASSFALPDRGYYQPQHF
CDR3 DNA: TGTGCCAGCAGCTTTGCGCTTCCGGACAGGGGCTATTATCAGCCCCAGCATTTT

V gene: TRBV18
J gene: TRBJ1-1
D gene: -
clone size: -
CDR3 protein: CASSAQVNTEAFF
CDR3 DNA: TGTGCCAGCTCCGCCCAGGTGAACACTGAAGCTTTCTTT

V gene: TRBV5-1
J gene: TRBJ1-2
D gene: -
clone size: -
CDR3 protein: CASSLGIQGNYGYTF
CDR3 DNA: TGCGCCAGCAGCTTGGGAATTCAGGGGAACTATGGCTACACCTTC

V gene: TRBV30
J gene: TRBJ1-2
D gene: TRBD1
clone size: -
CDR3 protein: CAWSVDRVGYTF
CDR3 DNA: TGTGCCTGGAGTGTTGACAGGGTTGGCTACACCTTC

V gene: TRBV23-1
J gene: TRBJ1-4
D gene: TRBD1
clone size: -
CDR3 protein: CASISNRTGVGEKLFF
CDR3 DNA: TGCGCCAGCATTTCAAATCGGACAGGGGTAGGGGAAAAACTGTTTTTT

V gene: TRBV18
J gene: TRBJ2-6
D gene: TRBD2
clone size: -
CDR3 protein: CASSPTTGGPSSGANVLTF
CDR3 DNA: TGTGCCAGCTCACCCACGACGGGGGGACCAAGCTCTGGGGCCAACGTCCTGACTTTC

V gene: TRBV9
J gene: TRBJ2-5
D gene: TRBD1
clone size: -
CDR3 protein: CASSEQTGTGETQYF
CDR3 DNA: TGTGCCAGCAGCGAGCAGACAGGGACAGGAGAGACCCAGTACTTC

V gene: TRBV4-2
J gene: TRBJ1-2
D gene: -
clone size: -
CDR3 protein: CASSQDILGGYGYTF
CDR3 DNA: TGTGCCAGCAGCCAAGATATACTGGGCGGCTATGGCTACACCTTC

V gene: TRBV6-6
J gene: TRBJ1-6
D gene: TRBD1
clone size: once
CDR3 protein: CASTQGAVDNSPLHF
CDR3 DNA: TGTGCCAGCACCCAGGGGGCGGTTGATAATTCACCCCTCCACTTT